The rows below give T cell receptor beta chains drawn from one sample of a study of circulating and synovial CD4+ cells in juvenile arthritis. Measured with immunoSEQ multiplex PCR; TCRdb has only the in-frame clones, and not every one. The sample carries some 35,000 clones, 95% to 96% recorded once. Sequencing input: CD4+ T cells from blood. The receptors here all came from a human donor with juvenile idiopathic arthritis. Each CDR3 is given with its conserved first and last residue. The order of the fields is CDR3 DNA, CDR3 protein, V gene, J gene, D gene. D genes are given only for firm matches.

CDR3 DNA: TGCAGCGTTGCATATCCGGGGATGAACACTGAAGCTTTCTTT
CDR3 protein: CSVAYPGMNTEAFF
V gene: TRBV29-1
J gene: TRBJ1-1
D gene: -

CDR3 DNA: TGTGCCAGCAGCCCCATAGCGGGGGCCGGGGAGACCCAGTACTTC
CDR3 protein: CASSPIAGAGETQYF
V gene: TRBV4-2
J gene: TRBJ2-5
D gene: TRBD2

CDR3 DNA: TGTGCCAGCAGAGGACAGGCGAACACTGAAGCTTTCTTT
CDR3 protein: CASRGQANTEAFF
V gene: TRBV6-1
J gene: TRBJ1-1
D gene: TRBD1

CDR3 DNA: TGTGCCAGCAGCCGACGACAGGACGTCACCGGGGAGCTGTTTTTT
CDR3 protein: CASSRRQDVTGELFF
V gene: TRBV7-8
J gene: TRBJ2-2
D gene: -

CDR3 DNA: TGTGCCAGCAGCAAAGCGCCGGCGGGGGCTCGGTACACTGAAGCTTTCTTT
CDR3 protein: CASSKAPAGARYTEAFF
V gene: TRBV21-1
J gene: TRBJ1-1
D gene: -

CDR3 DNA: TGTGCCAGCAGCGTGGAGAAGAACACCGGGGAGCTGTTTTTT
CDR3 protein: CASSVEKNTGELFF
V gene: TRBV2
J gene: TRBJ2-2
D gene: -

CDR3 DNA: TGTGCCAGCAGCCCCCGAGACAGGTCCGGGGAGCTGTTTTTT
CDR3 protein: CASSPRDRSGELFF
V gene: TRBV5-4
J gene: TRBJ2-2
D gene: -

CDR3 DNA: TGTGCCAGCAGCGCCTCCGGGACTTTCTACAATGAGCAGTTCTTC
CDR3 protein: CASSASGTFYNEQFF
V gene: TRBV28
J gene: TRBJ2-1
D gene: -

CDR3 DNA: TGTGCCAGCAGCTCAATTTTACTAGCGGGGAACACAGATACGCAGTATTTT
CDR3 protein: CASSSILLAGNTDTQYF
V gene: TRBV5-6
J gene: TRBJ2-3
D gene: TRBD2

CDR3 DNA: TGTGCCAGCATGGGGACTAGAGGAACCGGGGAGCTGTTTTTT
CDR3 protein: CASMGTRGTGELFF
V gene: TRBV2
J gene: TRBJ2-2
D gene: TRBD2

CDR3 DNA: TGTGCCAGTAGCCGTTGGGATCTGGGGAGGGCCTACAATGAGCAGTTCTTC
CDR3 protein: CASSRWDLGRAYNEQFF
V gene: TRBV7-2
J gene: TRBJ2-1
D gene: TRBD2

CDR3 DNA: TGTGCCAGCTCACAGGGGGACAGCTCCTACGAGCAGTACTTC
CDR3 protein: CASSQGDSSYEQYF
V gene: TRBV18
J gene: TRBJ2-7
D gene: TRBD1

CDR3 DNA: TGTGCCAGCAGCTTAGCATTATCCCCCGGGGAGCTGTTTTTT
CDR3 protein: CASSLALSPGELFF
V gene: TRBV7-6
J gene: TRBJ2-2
D gene: -

CDR3 DNA: TGTGCCTGGCTAGACAGGGGTGAAGCTTTCTTT
CDR3 protein: CAWLDRGEAFF
V gene: TRBV30
J gene: TRBJ1-1
D gene: TRBD1

CDR3 DNA: TGTGCCAGCAGAGCCGGGACAGGGAAGGAGAATGAAAAACTGTTTTTT
CDR3 protein: CASRAGTGKENEKLFF
V gene: TRBV6-6
J gene: TRBJ1-4
D gene: TRBD1

CDR3 DNA: TGTGCCAGCAGCGCCAACAGGGCCGGGGAAGCTTTCTTT
CDR3 protein: CASSANRAGEAFF
V gene: TRBV7-9
J gene: TRBJ1-1
D gene: -

CDR3 DNA: TGTGCCAGCAGCCAATCCCCCCCTCCCGGGACAGGGATATACGAGCAGTACTTC
CDR3 protein: CASSQSPPPGTGIYEQYF
V gene: TRBV16
J gene: TRBJ2-7
D gene: TRBD1

CDR3 DNA: TGTGCCAGTGGGGGGTCTAGCGGGAGGGCCAGTCACGAGCAGTACTTC
CDR3 protein: CASGGSSGRASHEQYF
V gene: TRBV19
J gene: TRBJ2-7
D gene: TRBD2

CDR3 DNA: TGTGCCAGCAGCTTGGAGGGGGCTTATGGAGAGACCCAGTACTTC
CDR3 protein: CASSLEGAYGETQYF
V gene: TRBV5-5
J gene: TRBJ2-5
D gene: TRBD1

CDR3 DNA: TGTGCCATCAGACCGACAGAGACTTTCTATGGCTACACCTTC
CDR3 protein: CAIRPTETFYGYTF
V gene: TRBV10-3
J gene: TRBJ1-2
D gene: -

CDR3 DNA: TGTGCCTGGTCGCCGACAGGGGGCCAGCCCCAGCATTTT
CDR3 protein: CAWSPTGGQPQHF
V gene: TRBV30
J gene: TRBJ1-5
D gene: TRBD1

CDR3 DNA: TGTGCCTACAGGGGGCTCGAGACCCAGTACTTC
CDR3 protein: CAYRGLETQYF
V gene: TRBV30
J gene: TRBJ2-5
D gene: TRBD1